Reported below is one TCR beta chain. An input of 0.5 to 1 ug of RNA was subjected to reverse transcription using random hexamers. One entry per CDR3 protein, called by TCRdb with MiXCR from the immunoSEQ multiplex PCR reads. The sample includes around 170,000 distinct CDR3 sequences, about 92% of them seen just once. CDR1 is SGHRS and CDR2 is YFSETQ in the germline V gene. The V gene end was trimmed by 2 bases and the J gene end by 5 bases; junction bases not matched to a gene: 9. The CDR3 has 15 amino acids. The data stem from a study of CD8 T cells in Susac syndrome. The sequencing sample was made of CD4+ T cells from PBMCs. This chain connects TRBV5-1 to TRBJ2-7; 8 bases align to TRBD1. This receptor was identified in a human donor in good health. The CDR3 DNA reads TGCGCCAGCAGCTTAACCCTGACAGGGGCAGACGAGCAGTACTTC. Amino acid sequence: CASSLTLTGADEQYF.